This T cell receptor (beta chain) was sequenced for a study of T-cell reconstitution after alpha-beta-depleted transplantation in children. Study observations and caveats: T-cell counts and diversity at one year post-transplant came mainly from newly produced T cells. Certain patients had high TCRbeta diversity at day 60, and it came from recipient T cells and thymic progenitors that survived.

Unique molecular identifiers were used in preparing the TCRbeta library. Each CDR3 protein is one row after TCRdb ran MiXCR on the PCR reads. This sample yields 200,000 to 250,000 distinct CDR3 sequences, of which under 9.5% are seen a single time; approximately 6.3% belongs to the top ten. This clonotype was counted many times. Its matching antigen is unknown. Germline V CDR1 and CDR2: ENHRY, SYGVKD. The CDR3 loop spans 14 amino acids. V was cut by 3 bases and J by 7 bases, with 13 bases left in between. This TCR came from a male patient under 18 who had a stem cell transplant for acute lymphoblastic leukemia, so the T cells may come from the graft donor. Sequences were derived from PBMCs, mostly from graft donor cells, sampled 180 days after TCRalphabeta/CD19-depleted stem cell transplant. The chain links TRBV10-3 to TRBJ1-3; D possibly corresponds to TRBD1 (5 bases). CDR3 in DNA: TGTGCCATCAGTGAAAGCCAGGGTAGGAACACCATATATTTT. It yields the protein CAISESQGRNTIYF.